The 15 T cell receptor beta chains in this list originate from one sample, sequenced in a study of T cells in Graves' hyperthyroidism and ophthalmopathy. Amplified TCR beta CDR3 regions came from RNA transcripts. RT-PCR in the first round (using the HTBI primer set) targeted the TCR CDR3. From the multiplex PCR reads, TCRdb called clonotypes with MiXCR, one entry per CDR3 protein. The sample contains hundreds of thousands of distinct CDR3 sequences, 35% of which appear only once. Sequenced material: blood. These receptors were collected from a woman aged 40-49 years with Graves' hyperthyroidism.

This clonotype was seen ten or more times. V is TRBV20-1 and J is TRBJ2-7; no definite D call. CDR3 length: 12 residues. Germline V gives CDR1 DFQATT, CDR2 SNEGSKA (reference sequence). V was shortened by 3 bases and J by 1 base, with 7 bases between the two germline ends. The CDR3 region has the DNA TGCAGTGCTAGCAGGAGTTCCTACGAGCAGTACTTC. Amino acid sequence: CSASRSSYEQYF.

The rearrangement uses TRBV28 and TRBJ2-7, with D perhaps being TRBD1 or TRBD2 (5 bases each). Germline assignment: CDR1 MDHEN and CDR2 SYDVKM. The CDR3 is 14 amino acids. V was clipped by 7 bases and J by 2 bases, with 15 bases between them. The CDR3: CASNTGTDTYEQYF. The CDR3 DNA reads as TGTGCCAGCAATACCGGGACCGATACCTACGAGCAGTACTTC.

This clonotype appeared a few times. At one of its ends the junction is not consistent with the germline gene, which may arise from a read error. The chain has TRBV12-3 or TRBV12-4 and TRBJ1-5, with D tentatively TRBD1 (6 bases). The CDR3 runs to 11 residues. As DNA, the CDR3 is TGTGCCAGCGGGGACAATGAGCCCCAGCATTTT. It is translated as CASGDNEPQHF.

The CDR3 reads CASTQQPPYEQYF. The DNA of the CDR3 is TGTGCCAGCACTCAGCAACCACCCTACGAGCAGTACTTC. The chain links TRBV28 to TRBJ2-7; D call uncertain. The V gene's germline CDR1 is MDHEN and CDR2 SYDVKM. The CDR3 length is 13 residues. V was trimmed by 7 bases and J by 2 bases, leaving 12 bases between them.

This clonotype was counted at least ten times. V usage is TRBV10-1 and J usage is TRBJ1-1; D unclear. Germline V CDR1 and CDR2: WNHNN, SYGVQD (reference sequence). This CDR3 is built from 13 residues. V was shortened by 7 bases and J by 0 bases, with 9 bases between the two germline ends. In DNA form, the CDR3 reads TGCGCCAGCACTCAGGCTTTGAACACTGAAGCTTTCTTT. Protein: CASTQALNTEAFF.

The chain joins TRBV10-2 to TRBJ1-1; D is perhaps TRBD1 (5 bases). The CDR3 runs 14 residues. Trimming stripped 6 bases from V and 0 bases from J, with 11 bases between. Germline V lookup: CDR1 WSHSY, CDR2 SAAADI. The CDR3 region is CASSRRELNTEAFF. The CDR3 nucleotides read TGCGCCAGCAGCCGCAGGGAGCTGAACACTGAAGCTTTCTTT.

This clonotype was counted a few times. The rearrangement joins TRBV25-1 to TRBJ2-3; 8 nucleotides agree with TRBD1. The CDR3 has 16 residues. V trimming: 2 bases; J trimming: 6 bases; junction bases outside the gene matches: 10. CDR1 MGHDK and CDR2 SYGVNS come from the germline V gene. The CDR3 nucleotides are TGTGCCAGCAGTGAACCACAGGGGGTTGATGCGGATACGCAGTATTTT. It is translated as CASSEPQGVDADTQYF.

The CDR3 loop is CASSLDPRGEAFF. The CDR3 DNA reads TGTGCCAGCAGCTTGGACCCCCGGGGAGAAGCTTTCTTT. J is TRBJ1-1 and V is TRBV11-2, with D hard to call. CDR1 is SGHAT and CDR2 is FQNNGV in the germline V gene. The CDR3 contains 13 residues. Between the trimmed V and J ends, which lost 3 bases and 8 bases, there was a span of 13 bases.

The rearrangement uses TRBV6-6 and TRBJ2-5; TRBD1 agrees at 9 bases. V was pared by 5 bases and J by 5 bases, with 6 bases of the junction left unmatched. The CDR3 totals 14 residues. Germline V lookup: CDR1 MNHNY, CDR2 SVGAGI (reference sequence). The CDR3 DNA sequence: TGTGCCAGCAGTAAAGGGACAGGGAGGGAGACCCAGTACTTC. Translated, it gives CASSKGTGRETQYF.

This clonotype was seen at least ten times. This chain links TRBV29-1 with TRBJ2-2; no clear D gene. CDR3 size: 13 residues. Germline CDR1 and CDR2: SQVTM and ANQGSEA. V lost 4 bases and J 4 bases, leaving 10 bases between the germline ends. The CDR3 sequence: CSVARAVTGELFF. CDR3 in DNA: TGCAGCGTTGCGCGCGCCGTCACCGGGGAGCTGTTTTTT.

The sample holds many counts of this clonotype. The V call is TRBV12-3 or TRBV12-4, the J call TRBJ1-2, with 8 nucleotides matching TRBD1. The junction had 12 bases not matched to a gene; V was cut back by 6 bases and J by 6 bases. CDR3 length: 15 amino acids. CDR3 nucleotides: TGTGCCAGCAGCTTACCGGGACAGGTACCGAATGGCTACACCTTC. Translating it yields CASSLPGQVPNGYTF.

The V and J genes are TRBV9 and TRBJ2-5; a weak D match, TRBD1 (5 bases). V was pared by 4 bases and J by 3 bases, with 16 bases between. The CDR3 contains 15 residues. Germline-derived CDR1 and CDR2 are SGDLS and YYNGEE. The chain's CDR3 is CASSKYWTREETQYF. CDR3 sequence (DNA): TGTGCCAGCAGCAAATATTGGACAAGAGAAGAGACCCAGTACTTC.

This clonotype was seen only once. This chain joins TRBV29-1 and TRBJ1-4; D possibly corresponds to TRBD1 (6 bases). CDR3 length equals 11 residues. Trimming stripped 8 bases from V and 8 bases from J, with 12 bases between. Germline values: CDR1 SQVTM, CDR2 ANQGSEA. As DNA, the CDR3 is TGCAGCTTAGTCGGACAGGAAAAACTGTTTTTT. As protein: CSLVGQEKLFF.

The CDR3 protein is CSVEIYGVQETQYF. The DNA of the CDR3 is TGCAGCGTTGAGATTTATGGGGTCCAAGAGACCCAGTACTTC. The J gene is TRBJ2-5, the V gene TRBV29-1; D gene ambiguous. V lost 3 bases, J lost 1 base, and 12 bases lay in between. CDR3 length equals 14 residues. Germline CDR1 and CDR2: SQVTM and ANQGSEA.

Of note for this clonotype: A much more abundant neighbour one base away suggests this may be a read error. The CDR3 protein is CATSYGQGGYTF. The CDR3 region has the DNA TGTGCCACCAGTTACGGCCAGGGTGGCTACACCTTC. The chain joins TRBV24-1 to TRBJ1-2; tentative D call: TRBD1 (5 bases). V was trimmed by 6 bases and J by 7 bases, leaving 11 bases between them. Germline V lookup: CDR1 KGHDR, CDR2 SFDVKD. The CDR3 runs to 12 residues.